A single sample gave rise to the 22 T cell receptor beta chains below, sequenced in a study of T cell responses to AZD1222 COVID-19 vaccine. Assay: immunoSEQ multiplex PCR; the TCRdb copy retains only in-frame clones and omits some. There are some 200,000 clones in the sample; approximately 94% occur only once, and less than 1.2% lies in the top ten. The sample in question was peripheral blood, obtained 28 days after the second AZD1222 dose. These receptors were collected from an adult who received the AZD1222 COVID-19 vaccine.

This clone has a single count. The chain joins TRBV4-2 to TRBJ1-3, with D uncertain. The V end lost 1 base, the J end lost 2 bases, and 15 bases lay between the germline ends. CDR1 is LGHNA, CDR2 YNFKEQ, per germline. This CDR3 contains 17 residues. CDR3 sequence: CASSQAHGGKTGNTIYF. The CDR3 DNA reads TGTGCCAGCAGCCAAGCCCACGGAGGAAAGACTGGAAACACCATATATTTT.

The chain employs TRBV5-8 and TRBJ2-7; D is unresolved. V was shortened by 0 bases and J by 2 bases, with 6 bases between the two germline ends. This CDR3 is built from 13 residues. Germline values: CDR1 SGHTS, CDR2 YDEGEE. The CDR3 DNA sequence: TGTGCCAGCAGCTTGGTCCGAACCTACGAGCAGTACTTC. This sequence encodes CASSLVRTYEQYF.

The CDR3 protein is CASSPQPGPGYGYTF. In DNA, the CDR3 is TGTGCCAGCTCCCCCCAGCCCGGGCCTGGCTATGGCTACACCTTC. J is TRBJ1-2 and V is TRBV7-3; D uncertain. Trimming took off 8 bases at V and 4 bases at J, with 20 bases between the two ends. The CDR3 has 15 residues. Germline V gene sequence: CDR1 SGHTA, CDR2 FQGTGA.

The chain joins TRBV6-5 to TRBJ2-7; 10 positions match TRBD1. CDR3 length: 13 residues. Germline V gene lookup returns CDR1 MNHEY and CDR2 SVGAGI. After removal of 6 bases from V and 6 bases from J, the junction contained 5 bases not matched to a gene. Here the CDR3 DNA reads TGTGCCAGCAGCCTCGGACAGGGGGTCGAGCAGTACTTC. It yields the protein CASSLGQGVEQYF.

This clone showed up just a few times. CDR3 protein: CASSDTRGRAVNTEAFF. In DNA form, the CDR3 reads TGTGCCAGCAGTGATACGAGGGGGCGCGCGGTGAACACTGAAGCTTTCTTT. The chain uses TRBV2 and TRBJ1-1; 7 bases are a match to TRBD1. Germline V gene data show CDR1 as SNHLY and CDR2 as FYNNEI. With V trimmed by 3 bases and J by 0 bases, 10 bases remained unmatched. CDR3 length: 17 amino acids.

This chain joins TRBV2 and TRBJ1-1, with no clear D. This CDR3 is built from 14 residues. V gave up 4 bases and J gave up 1 base, with 10 bases separating them. The germline gives CDR1 SNHLY, CDR2 FYNNEI. The CDR3 sequence is CASSVGPQNTEAFF. CDR3 nucleotide sequence: TGTGCCAGCAGTGTGGGCCCACAGAACACTGAAGCTTTCTTT.

In its sample, this clone was seen a few times. The chain has TRBV3-1 (or the pseudogene TRBV3-2) and TRBJ1-1; D perhaps matches TRBD1 (5 bases). From germline, CDR1 is LGHDT and CDR2 YNNKEL (reference sequence). V lost 11 bases, J lost 0 bases, and 19 bases lay in between. This CDR3 is 15 amino acids long. The CDR3 spells CAAGGAGTVNTEAFF. As DNA, the CDR3 is TGTGCCGCGGGTGGTGCCGGGACGGTGAACACTGAAGCTTTCTTT.

The chain employs TRBV7-3 and TRBJ1-2; D might be TRBD1 (5 bases). The CDR3 is made up of 16 amino acids. V lost 5 bases, J lost 4 bases, and 20 bases lay in between. The germline V gene has CDR1 SGHTA and CDR2 FQGTGA. Written as DNA, the CDR3 is TGTGCCAGCAGCCCCGGGACTTCACTAGCCGGCTATGGCTACACCTTC. It yields the protein CASSPGTSLAGYGYTF.

The table lists this clone with a count of one. This rearrangement joins TRBV5-1 to TRBJ1-1, with no clear D. CDR3 length: 13 amino acids. Germline values: CDR1 SGHRS, CDR2 YFSETQ. V lost 2 bases, J lost 1 base, and 6 bases lay in between. CDR3 sequence: CASSFAENTEAFF. The CDR3 region has the DNA TGCGCCAGCAGCTTCGCCGAGAACACTGAAGCTTTCTTT.

The gene calls are TRBV7-2 and TRBJ2-5, with TRBD1 matching over 7 bases. The V gene's germline CDR1 is SGHTA and CDR2 FQGNSA. The CDR3 totals 15 residues. Unmatched junction bases numbered 9, after V lost 3 bases and J lost 5 bases. Here the CDR3 reads CASSFKKGAAETQYF. The CDR3 bases are TGTGCCAGCAGCTTTAAAAAGGGGGCTGCCGAGACCCAGTACTTC.

This chain uses TRBV15 with TRBJ2-1; TRBD2 matches at 7 bases. The CDR3 sequence is 14 residues long. CDR1 LNHNV and CDR2 YYDKDF come from the germline V gene (reference sequence). The J segment lost 6 bases and the V segment lost 5 bases, leaving 7 bases of the junction unmatched. The CDR3 protein is CATSGRLALNEQFF. For the CDR3, the DNA is TGTGCCACCAGCGGTCGACTAGCTCTCAATGAGCAGTTCTTC. Full variable domain (outside the CDR3, taken from reference TRBV15 and TRBJ2-1): DAMVIQNPRYQVTQFGKPVTLSCSQTLNHNVMYWYQQKSSQAPKLLFHYYDKDFNNEADTPDNFQSRRPNTSFCFLDIRSPGLGDTAMYLCATSGRLALNEQFFGPGTRLTVL.

The V call is TRBV7-2, the J call TRBJ1-2; D unclear. The germline V and J ends were trimmed by 2 bases and 6 bases, with 19 bases remaining between them. Germline lookup yields CDR1 SGHTA and CDR2 FQGNSA. This CDR3 is 16 amino acids long. For the CDR3, the DNA is TGTGCCAGCAGCTTAACGACCAGGCCCGGAGGGAATGGCTACACCTTC. Translation gives CASSLTTRPGGNGYTF.

The gene calls are TRBV28 and TRBJ1-3; 9 nucleotides line up with TRBD1. The CDR3 contains 16 residues. From germline, CDR1 is MDHEN and CDR2 SYDVKM. V lost 6 bases and J lost 2; bases outside the gene matches: 8. The CDR3 coding sequence is TGTGCCAGCAGCCTGAAGGGACAGGGTACTGGAAACACCATATATTTT. Translation: CASSLKGQGTGNTIYF.

The chain links TRBV13 to TRBJ2-1, with D perhaps TRBD2 (5 bases). CDR3 length equals 14 residues. In germline, CDR1 is PRHDT, CDR2 FYEKMQ (reference sequence). V shed 5 bases and J shed 5 bases, with 13 bases lying between them. CDR3 bases: TGTGCCAGCAGCCTCCCCCCAGCGGACAATGAGCAGTTCTTC. This sequence encodes CASSLPPADNEQFF.

The chain joins TRBV2 to TRBJ1-2, with 7 bases that match TRBD1. V lost 5 bases and J lost 6; bases outside the gene matches: 9. The germline V gene encodes CDR1 SNHLY and CDR2 FYNNEI. CDR3 length: 14 residues. As DNA, the CDR3 is TGTGCCAGCAGTATCCGGGGACAGCGAGATGGCTACACCTTC. It yields the protein CASSIRGQRDGYTF.

The chain is built from TRBV7-2 and TRBJ1-3; 9 bases align to TRBD1. The CDR3 spans 16 residues. J was trimmed by 1 base and V by 5 bases; bases with no gene match: 6. Germline V lookup: CDR1 SGHTA, CDR2 FQGNSA. CDR3 coding DNA: TGTGCCAGCAGCGAACAGGGGGCGCAATCTGGAAACACCATATATTTT. Amino acid sequence: CASSEQGAQSGNTIYF.

The rearrangement joins TRBV29-1 to TRBJ1-1; 7 nucleotides match TRBD1. V shed 8 bases, J shed 2 bases, and the junction held 5 bases outside the gene matches. Per germline, CDR1 SQVTM and CDR2 ANQGSEA. CDR3 size: 12 residues. The CDR3 nucleotides are TGCAGCTTACAAGGGGGCAACACTGAAGCTTTCTTT. As protein: CSLQGGNTEAFF.

The chain links TRBV12-3 or TRBV12-4 to TRBJ1-4; 9 bases are shared with TRBD1. The length of the CDR3 is 13 residues. J lost 3 bases, V lost 9 bases, and 2 bases had no gene match. Here the CDR3 reads CASRTGANEKLFF. CDR3 in DNA: TGTGCCAGTCGGACAGGGGCTAATGAAAAACTGTTTTTT.

The rearrangement uses TRBV6-5 and TRBJ1-1, with TRBD1 as a possible D gene (6 bases). Per the germline V gene, CDR1 is MNHEY and CDR2 is SVGAGI. The CDR3 contains 15 residues. Trimming removed 7 bases from V and 4 bases from J, with 19 bases in between. The CDR3 sequence is CASTPLGGRGTEAFF. Written as DNA, the CDR3 is TGTGCCAGCACTCCCCTGGGGGGGCGAGGCACTGAAGCTTTCTTT.

The chain joins TRBV6-2 or TRBV6-3 to TRBJ2-2, with D perhaps TRBD2 (5 bases). Looked up from germline, CDR1 is MNHEY and CDR2 is SVGEGT. Between the trimmed V and J ends, which lost 0 bases and 6 bases, there was a span of 5 bases. This CDR3 spans 13 amino acids. The CDR3 DNA reads TGTGCCAGCAGTTACTCGAGGGCCGGGGAGCTGTTTTTT. Amino acid sequence: CASSYSRAGELFF.

The DNA for the CDR3 is TGCAGCGTTTTCTTGGGATCCTATGGCTACACCTTC. Protein product: CSVFLGSYGYTF. The rearrangement links TRBV29-1 to TRBJ1-2; D gene uncertain. This CDR3 is 12 amino acids long. Trimming stripped 5 bases from V and 4 bases from J, with 11 bases between. Germline CDR1 and CDR2: SQVTM and ANQGSEA.

The J gene is TRBJ1-1, the V gene TRBV29-1, with D hard to call. V dropped 6 bases and J dropped 10 bases, with 12 bases sitting between them. From germline, CDR1 is SQVTM and CDR2 ANQGSEA. The CDR3 totals 10 residues. The CDR3: CSVASPGAFF. The CDR3 region has the DNA TGCAGCGTCGCTTCACCAGGAGCTTTCTTT. Full variable domain (remainder filled in from reference TRBV29-1 and TRBJ1-1): SAVISQKPSRDICQRGTSLTIQCQVDSQVTMMFWYRQQPGQSLTLIATANQGSEATYESGFVIDKFPISRPNLTFSTLTVSNMSPEDSSIYLCSVASPGAFFGQGTRLTVV.